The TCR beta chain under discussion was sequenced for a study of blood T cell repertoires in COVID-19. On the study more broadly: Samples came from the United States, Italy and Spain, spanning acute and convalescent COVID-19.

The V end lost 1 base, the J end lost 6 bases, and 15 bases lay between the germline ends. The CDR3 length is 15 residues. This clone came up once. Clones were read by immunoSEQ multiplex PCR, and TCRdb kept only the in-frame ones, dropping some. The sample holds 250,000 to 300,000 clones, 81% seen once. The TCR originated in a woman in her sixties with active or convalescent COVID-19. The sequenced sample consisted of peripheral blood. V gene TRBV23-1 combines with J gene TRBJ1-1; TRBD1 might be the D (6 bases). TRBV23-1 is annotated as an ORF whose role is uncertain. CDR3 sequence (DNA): TGCGCCAGCAGTCAATGGCCTGGGGGCAAGCCTGAAGCTTTCTTT. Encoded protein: CASSQWPGGKPEAFF.